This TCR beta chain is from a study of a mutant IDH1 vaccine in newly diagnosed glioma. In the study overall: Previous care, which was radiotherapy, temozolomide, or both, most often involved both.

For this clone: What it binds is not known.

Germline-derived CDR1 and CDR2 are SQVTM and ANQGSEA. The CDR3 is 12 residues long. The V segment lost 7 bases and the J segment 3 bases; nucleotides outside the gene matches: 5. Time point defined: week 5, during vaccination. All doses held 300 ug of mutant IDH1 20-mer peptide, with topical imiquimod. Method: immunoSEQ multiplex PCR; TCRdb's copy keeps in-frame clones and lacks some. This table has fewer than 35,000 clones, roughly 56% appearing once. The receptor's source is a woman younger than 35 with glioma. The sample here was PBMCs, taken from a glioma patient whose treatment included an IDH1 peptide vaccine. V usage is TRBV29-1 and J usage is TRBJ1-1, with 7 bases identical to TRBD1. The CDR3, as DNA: TGCAGCGGGAAAACAGGGGACACTGAAGCTTTCTTT. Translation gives CSGKTGDTEAFF.